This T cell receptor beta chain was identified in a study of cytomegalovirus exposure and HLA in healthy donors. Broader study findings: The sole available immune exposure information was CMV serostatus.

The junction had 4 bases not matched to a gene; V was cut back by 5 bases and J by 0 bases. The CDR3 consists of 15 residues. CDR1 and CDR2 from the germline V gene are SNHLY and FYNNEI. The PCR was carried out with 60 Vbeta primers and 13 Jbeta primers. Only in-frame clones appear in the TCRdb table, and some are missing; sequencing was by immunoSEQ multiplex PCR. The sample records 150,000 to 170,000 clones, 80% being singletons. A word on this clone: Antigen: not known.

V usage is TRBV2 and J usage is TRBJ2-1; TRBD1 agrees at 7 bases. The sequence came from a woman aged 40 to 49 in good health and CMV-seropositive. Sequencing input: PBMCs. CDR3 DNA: TGTGCCAGCAGTCAGCAGGGGGTCTCCTACAATGAGCAGTTCTTC. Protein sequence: CASSQQGVSYNEQFF.